A selection of T cell receptor beta chains follows, all from one sample in a study of blood T cell repertoires in COVID-19. Clones were sequenced by immunoSEQ multiplex PCR, and TCRdb holds only the in-frame ones, with some missing. The sample lists roughly 150,000 clones, 83% occurring once. The sequencing sample was made of peripheral blood. Every receptor here comes from an elderly woman with acute or convalescent COVID-19. Each CDR3 is given without its conserved first and last residue. Fields, in order: CDR3 protein, V gene, J gene.

cdr3_aa: ARIQVHEQF; v_call: TRBV5-3; j_call: TRBJ2-1
cdr3_aa: ASSKGAQGNEKLF; v_call: TRBV19; j_call: TRBJ1-4
cdr3_aa: ASSGRGRRGYT; v_call: TRBV21-1; j_call: TRBJ1-2
cdr3_aa: ASSSTGDPSGNTIY; v_call: TRBV7-2; j_call: TRBJ1-3
cdr3_aa: ASSRQETQY; v_call: TRBV11-2; j_call: TRBJ2-5
cdr3_aa: ASSYPGQLAYNEQF; v_call: TRBV6-6; j_call: TRBJ2-1
cdr3_aa: ASSGGLPETQY; v_call: TRBV9; j_call: TRBJ2-5
cdr3_aa: ASNPDGEAF; v_call: TRBV28; j_call: TRBJ1-1
cdr3_aa: ASKNERGPKRTDTQY; v_call: TRBV2; j_call: TRBJ2-3
cdr3_aa: ASSIYGGGRQETQY; v_call: TRBV7-9; j_call: TRBJ2-5
cdr3_aa: AWSFTRADTQY; v_call: TRBV30; j_call: TRBJ2-3
cdr3_aa: ASSGGARTEAF; v_call: TRBV21-1; j_call: TRBJ1-1
cdr3_aa: ASSPGQGVNTQY; v_call: TRBV11-3; j_call: TRBJ2-3
cdr3_aa: ASSLQEDQPQH; v_call: TRBV12-3/TRBV12-4; j_call: TRBJ1-5
cdr3_aa: ASSQDRVAMAEKLF; v_call: TRBV4-2; j_call: TRBJ1-4
cdr3_aa: SVGAGGTDTQY; v_call: TRBV29-1; j_call: TRBJ2-3
cdr3_aa: ASSQSPIGQGNTEAF; v_call: TRBV4-1; j_call: TRBJ1-1
cdr3_aa: ASSPGGFQETQY; v_call: TRBV27; j_call: TRBJ2-5
cdr3_aa: ASSTNSDTQY; v_call: TRBV18; j_call: TRBJ2-3
cdr3_aa: ASSYGAFSGNTIY; v_call: TRBV6-2/TRBV6-3; j_call: TRBJ1-3
cdr3_aa: ASSMAAVNNYGYT; v_call: TRBV5-8; j_call: TRBJ1-2
cdr3_aa: ASSRTSGMRADTQY; v_call: TRBV7-9; j_call: TRBJ2-3
cdr3_aa: ASSLASGSYNEQF; v_call: TRBV5-1; j_call: TRBJ2-1
cdr3_aa: AIRKTGGQWGYT; v_call: TRBV10-3; j_call: TRBJ1-2
cdr3_aa: ASRLTSTNEKLF; v_call: TRBV2; j_call: TRBJ1-4
cdr3_aa: ASSPRHRQSTDTQY; v_call: TRBV18; j_call: TRBJ2-3
cdr3_aa: ASSFPTGGTSTDTQY; v_call: TRBV5-6; j_call: TRBJ2-3
cdr3_aa: ATSRDVVWGDQPQH; v_call: TRBV15; j_call: TRBJ1-5
cdr3_aa: ASSLNPPRQTANYGYT; v_call: TRBV19; j_call: TRBJ1-2
cdr3_aa: ATRHLSGNTIY; v_call: TRBV30; j_call: TRBJ1-3
cdr3_aa: ASSDRGMVSGELF; v_call: TRBV19; j_call: TRBJ2-2
cdr3_aa: SASNAGLYDEQY; v_call: TRBV20-1; j_call: TRBJ2-7
cdr3_aa: ASSLEGDGKNIQY; v_call: TRBV5-4; j_call: TRBJ2-4
cdr3_aa: ASSLNRGSTETQY; v_call: TRBV7-7; j_call: TRBJ2-5
cdr3_aa: ASRSGTGGSQPQH; v_call: TRBV28; j_call: TRBJ1-5
cdr3_aa: SAYEDGELF; v_call: TRBV20-1; j_call: TRBJ2-2
cdr3_aa: ASSRRTGNTGELF; v_call: TRBV4-1; j_call: TRBJ2-2
cdr3_aa: ASSPTSQGGAF; v_call: TRBV5-1; j_call: TRBJ1-1
cdr3_aa: ASSQVAARETQY; v_call: TRBV4-2; j_call: TRBJ2-5
cdr3_aa: ASSLDLGPPRQETQY; v_call: TRBV7-2; j_call: TRBJ2-5
cdr3_aa: SGLGEEKLF; v_call: TRBV29-1; j_call: TRBJ1-4
cdr3_aa: ASSFQRTGSYGYT; v_call: TRBV5-8; j_call: TRBJ1-2
cdr3_aa: ASSYGQGTNYGYT; v_call: TRBV6-6; j_call: TRBJ1-2
cdr3_aa: ASSGGTGITEAF; v_call: TRBV21-1; j_call: TRBJ1-1
cdr3_aa: ASSPDYQETQY; v_call: TRBV5-4; j_call: TRBJ2-5
cdr3_aa: ATGRFQGNQPQH; v_call: TRBV28; j_call: TRBJ1-5
cdr3_aa: ASSFGGSNGYT; v_call: TRBV5-1; j_call: TRBJ1-2
cdr3_aa: SASPDQIGGREQY; v_call: TRBV29-1; j_call: TRBJ2-7
cdr3_aa: AWGLALNEKLF; v_call: TRBV30; j_call: TRBJ1-4
cdr3_aa: ASSHQGALVAEAF; v_call: TRBV3-1/TRBV3-2; j_call: TRBJ1-1
cdr3_aa: ASLKEVNTEAF; v_call: TRBV18; j_call: TRBJ1-1